The 5 T cell receptor beta chains presented below share a single source sample, sequenced in a study of T cells after yellow fever vaccination. Each CDR3 protein is one row after TCRdb ran MiXCR on the 5' RACE reads. The sample consists of 200,000 to 250,000 distinct CDR3 sequences, 6.5% to 8.5% of them appearing once. The material sequenced was CD4+ T cells sorted from PBMCs, taken 15 days after the yellow fever booster vaccination. The source is a man aged 25-45 years who received the YFV17D yellow fever vaccine.

Ten or more counts support this clonotype. This chain connects TRBV7-2 to TRBJ2-3, with D tentatively TRBD2 (6 bases). V was shortened by 2 bases and J by 4 bases, with 7 bases between the two germline ends. Germline lookup yields CDR1 SGHTA and CDR2 FQGNSA. This CDR3 spans 13 amino acids. The CDR3 bases are TGTGCCAGCAGCTTACCGGGAGCAGATACGCAGTATTTT. Protein: CASSLPGADTQYF.

This clonotype was counted a few times. J is TRBJ1-5 and V is TRBV28; possibly TRBD1 for D (5 bases). The CDR3 runs to 14 residues. CDR1 and CDR2 (germline): MDHEN, SYDVKM. V gave up 9 bases and J gave up 0 bases, with 12 bases separating them. The CDR3 sequence is CASREGNSNQPQHF. CDR3 sequence (DNA): TGTGCCAGTCGGGAGGGGAATAGCAATCAGCCCCAGCATTTT.

This clonotype was observed a handful of times. The V call is TRBV15, the J call TRBJ2-3; 10 bases are shared with TRBD2. Germline V gene lookup returns CDR1 LNHNV and CDR2 YYDKDF (reference sequence). CDR3 length: 16 residues. Unmatched junction bases numbered 6, after V lost 3 bases and J lost 3 bases. The CDR3 is CATSRPSGRATDTQYF. The CDR3 DNA reads TGTGCCACCAGCAGGCCCAGCGGGAGGGCTACAGATACGCAGTATTTT.

V is TRBV7-2 and J is TRBJ2-7; either TRBD1 or TRBD2 may supply D (6 bases each). Trimming cost V 1 base and J 3 bases, with 22 bases left between them. The CDR3 covers 18 residues. CDR1 is SGHTA, CDR2 FQGNSA, per germline. The DNA for the CDR3 is TGTGCCAGCAGCTTAGTCGCAGGGGCAACTAGCACCCACTACGAGCAGTACTTC. The encoded protein is CASSLVAGATSTHYEQYF.

The chain has TRBV5-1 and TRBJ2-2; 9 bases fit TRBD2. Looked up from germline, CDR1 is SGHRS and CDR2 is YFSETQ. The CDR3 covers 18 residues. J lost 6 bases, V lost 4 bases, and 16 bases had no gene match. CDR3 sequence reads: CASSTPRGSGRRSGELFF. The DNA for the CDR3 is TGCGCCAGCAGCACCCCCAGGGGTAGCGGGAGACGCTCCGGGGAGCTGTTTTTT.